A selection of T cell receptor beta chains follows, all from one sample in a study of T cells after yellow fever vaccination. TCRdb analysed the 5' RACE reads with MiXCR anew, one entry per CDR3 protein. This repertoire shows 200,000 to 250,000 distinct CDR3 sequences, 2.5% to 3.5% found once; its top ten account for around 3.3%. Sequences were derived from CD4+ T cells sorted from PBMCs, sampled 10 days after the yellow fever booster vaccination. These receptor sequences come from a man aged 18 to 30 who received the YFV17D yellow fever vaccine. The CDR3 runs from the conserved cysteine through the conserved F or W.

v_call: TRBV12-3/TRBV12-4; j_call: TRBJ2-5; cdr3_aa: CASTSRGGPQYF
v_call: TRBV20-1; j_call: TRBJ1-5; cdr3_aa: CSARETGGQPQHF
v_call: TRBV12-3/TRBV12-4; j_call: TRBJ2-7; cdr3_aa: CASSWAGREQYF
v_call: TRBV7-2; j_call: TRBJ2-2; cdr3_aa: CASSLRRDTGELFF
v_call: TRBV6-5; j_call: TRBJ1-1; cdr3_aa: CASTPQGNTEAFF
v_call: TRBV7-8; j_call: TRBJ1-6; cdr3_aa: CASSLSGRALSSYNSPLHF
v_call: TRBV20-1; j_call: TRBJ1-1; cdr3_aa: CSVGGRFLNTEAFF
v_call: TRBV7-6; j_call: TRBJ1-1; cdr3_aa: CASSLPRAGQTEAFF
v_call: TRBV4-1; j_call: TRBJ2-1; cdr3_aa: CASSQGLSFEQFF
v_call: TRBV4-3; j_call: TRBJ2-7; cdr3_aa: CASSQEWGPGHEQYF
v_call: TRBV27; j_call: TRBJ2-1; cdr3_aa: CASSTNGGKQFF
v_call: TRBV7-2; j_call: TRBJ1-1; cdr3_aa: CASSPTRGYTEAFF
v_call: TRBV29-1; j_call: TRBJ2-1; cdr3_aa: CSVELVHEQFF
v_call: TRBV18; j_call: TRBJ2-5; cdr3_aa: CASSPLAGGHQETQYF
v_call: TRBV11-2; j_call: TRBJ1-2; cdr3_aa: CASSLDRGRGQGYTF
v_call: TRBV3-1; j_call: TRBJ2-5; cdr3_aa: CASSATSRETQYF
v_call: TRBV20-1; j_call: TRBJ2-1; cdr3_aa: CSARGGNEQFF
v_call: TRBV20-1; j_call: TRBJ1-2; cdr3_aa: CSASEDQYGYTF
v_call: TRBV7-2; j_call: TRBJ2-1; cdr3_aa: CASSLVKGLRNEQFF
v_call: TRBV6-5; j_call: TRBJ1-2; cdr3_aa: CASSPQGSESYGYTF
v_call: TRBV5-4; j_call: TRBJ2-3; cdr3_aa: CASSLGLVHSLGDTQYF
v_call: TRBV29-1; j_call: TRBJ2-1; cdr3_aa: CSVAGGGDRADNEQFF
v_call: TRBV29-1; j_call: TRBJ1-1; cdr3_aa: CSAAAPYTEAFF
v_call: TRBV7-2; j_call: TRBJ1-2; cdr3_aa: CASSPSGYAPRNYGYTF
v_call: TRBV29-1; j_call: TRBJ2-1; cdr3_aa: CSVGGPLSEQFF
v_call: TRBV14; j_call: TRBJ1-6; cdr3_aa: CASSQESHSPLHF
v_call: TRBV20-1; j_call: TRBJ2-3; cdr3_aa: CSATLRGADTQYF
v_call: TRBV5-1; j_call: TRBJ2-5; cdr3_aa: CASSLGLAGAHQETQYF
v_call: TRBV20-1; j_call: TRBJ2-2; cdr3_aa: CSASSGGATGELFF
v_call: TRBV28; j_call: TRBJ2-5; cdr3_aa: CASSTPGQGEGETQYF
v_call: TRBV28; j_call: TRBJ1-1; cdr3_aa: CASSSGSTEAFF
v_call: TRBV6-5; j_call: TRBJ2-3; cdr3_aa: CASTMGLLSTDTQYF
v_call: TRBV6-6; j_call: TRBJ2-3; cdr3_aa: CASRAGMSTDTQYF
v_call: TRBV7-2; j_call: TRBJ2-1; cdr3_aa: CASSFYRGSAFNEQFF
v_call: TRBV5-1; j_call: TRBJ2-5; cdr3_aa: CASTPRAGGEETQYF
v_call: TRBV11-2; j_call: TRBJ2-7; cdr3_aa: CASSLGGSATYEQYF
v_call: TRBV11-2; j_call: TRBJ2-5; cdr3_aa: CASSSRGGGAETQYF
v_call: TRBV30; j_call: TRBJ1-4; cdr3_aa: CAWRTAEKLFF
v_call: TRBV10-3; j_call: TRBJ2-7; cdr3_aa: CAIRPGTEGWNSYEQYF
v_call: TRBV20-1; j_call: TRBJ2-3; cdr3_aa: CRTKRGAGSTDTQYF
v_call: TRBV12-5; j_call: TRBJ2-5; cdr3_aa: CASGPDRGSQETQYF
v_call: TRBV14; j_call: TRBJ1-4; cdr3_aa: CASSQGVGKGMANEKLFF
v_call: TRBV20-1; j_call: TRBJ1-6; cdr3_aa: CSARNGLPNSPLHF
v_call: TRBV27; j_call: TRBJ2-7; cdr3_aa: CASSFKFGGSTYEQYF
v_call: TRBV12-3/TRBV12-4; j_call: TRBJ1-6; cdr3_aa: CASRLDRVDNSPLHF
v_call: TRBV5-1; j_call: TRBJ2-3; cdr3_aa: CASSLEGREDTQYF
v_call: TRBV6-5; j_call: TRBJ2-5; cdr3_aa: CASSRGGGETQYF
v_call: TRBV5-8; j_call: TRBJ2-3; cdr3_aa: CASSPGLAGVDTQYF
v_call: TRBV4-2; j_call: TRBJ1-1; cdr3_aa: CASESTVNTEAFF
v_call: TRBV19; j_call: TRBJ1-5; cdr3_aa: CASSPTPATISPQHF
v_call: TRBV5-1; j_call: TRBJ2-7; cdr3_aa: CASSFASGLYEQYF
v_call: TRBV4-3; j_call: TRBJ2-3; cdr3_aa: CASSQVGGRTDTQYF
v_call: TRBV7-2; j_call: TRBJ1-6; cdr3_aa: CASSYGRRNRSYNSPLHF
v_call: TRBV7-2; j_call: TRBJ1-2; cdr3_aa: CASSPEGAYGYTF